The next 10 T cell receptor beta chains were all read from a single sample in a study of identical twins. TCRdb itself ran the 5' RACE reads through MiXCR, one entry per CDR3 protein. The table shows about 660,000 distinct CDR3 sequences, with 8.6% occurring only once. These data were also reused for a study on yellow fever vaccine responses in identical twins.

Sequences were obtained from PBMCs. These receptors originate from a woman aged 18 to 35 in good health.

As to this clonotype: An end of the junction differs from the germline gene, which may be a read error. The chain couples TRBV9 to TRBJ1-2, with 7 bases identical to TRBD1. This CDR3 spans 12 amino acids. CDR1 and CDR2 from the germline V gene are SGDLS and YYNGEE. CDR3 amino acids: CASGTANYGYTF. As DNA, the CDR3 is TGTGCCAGCGGGACAGCTAATTATGGCTACACCTTC.

In its sample, this clonotype was seen many times. This chain uses TRBV7-9 with TRBJ2-5; D is undetermined. The CDR3 is 14 amino acids. Germline V lookup: CDR1 SEHNR, CDR2 FQNEAQ (reference sequence). V lost 4 bases, J lost 5 bases, and 14 bases lay in between. CDR3 loop: CASSYRALWETQYF. As DNA, the CDR3 is TGTGCCAGCAGCTATCGGGCTCTCTGGGAGACCCAGTACTTC.

This clonotype occurred many times. J is TRBJ2-7 and V is TRBV20-1; TRBD2 might be the D (5 bases). Trimming left V 1 base short and J 0 bases short, with 13 bases between. There are 15 residues in the CDR3. Germline V gives CDR1 DFQATT, CDR2 SNEGSKA (reference sequence). CDR3 region: CSARVGSGSSYEQYF. The DNA for the CDR3 is TGCAGTGCTAGAGTAGGCAGCGGCAGCTCCTACGAGCAGTACTTC.

This clonotype was observed a handful of times. This chain connects TRBV21-1 to TRBJ1-5; TRBD1 is the table's D call and was not checked against the DNA. TRBV21-1 is described as a pseudogene. The CDR3 is 10 residues long. CDR3 bases: TGTGCCAGCGTCAGGGGGACACCTTCTTTT. Its translation: CASVRGTPSF.

This clonotype has a count of ten or more. CDR3 bases: TGTGCCAGCAATAAGGGACAGCTTAATGAAAAACTGTTTTTT. Its protein product is CASNKGQLNEKLFF. The chain couples TRBV12-3 or TRBV12-4 to TRBJ1-4, with 7 bases lining up with TRBD1. The V segment lost 7 bases and the J segment 4 bases; nucleotides outside the gene matches: 6. The CDR3 totals 14 residues.

This clonotype has a handful of counts. The chain combines TRBV7-9 with TRBJ2-3, with 7 bases lining up with TRBD1. Germline V gene sequence: CDR1 SEHNR, CDR2 FQNEAQ (reference sequence). With V trimmed by 5 bases and J by 6 bases, 8 bases remained unmatched. The CDR3 is 14 amino acids. CDR3 protein: CASSAPDRRDTQYF. DNA for the CDR3: TGTGCCAGCAGCGCCCCGGACAGGCGGGATACGCAGTATTTT.

The V gene is TRBV7-9, the J gene TRBJ2-3; 7 bases are shared with TRBD1. The CDR3 contains 16 residues. Germline-derived CDR1 and CDR2 are SEHNR and FQNEAQ (reference sequence). Losses at the gene ends were 5 bases for V and 6 bases for J; bases not matched to a gene: 14. This CDR3 is CASSPIVDRYSDTQYF. The DNA of the CDR3 is TGTGCCAGCAGCCCAATTGTGGACAGGTATTCGGATACGCAGTATTTT.

V is TRBV24-1 and J is TRBJ2-3, with a tentative D call TRBD1 (5 bases). The CDR3 is 16 residues long. Trimming shortened V by 6 bases and J by 2 bases, and 17 bases separated the two germline ends. Per germline, CDR1 KGHDR and CDR2 SFDVKD. CDR3 bases: TGTGCCACCAGTTCTGGATTCGTAGGGGACACAGATACGCAGTATTTT. It codes for CATSSGFVGDTDTQYF.

This clonotype was recorded a few times. The chain combines TRBV12-3 or TRBV12-4 with TRBJ2-5; 15 nucleotides line up with TRBD2. This CDR3 has 15 residues. The V gene end was trimmed by 5 bases and the J gene end by 3 bases; junction bases not matched to a gene: 1. This chain's CDR3 is CASSRTSGGEETQYF. In DNA form, the CDR3 reads TGTGCCAGCAGTCGGACTAGCGGGGGGGAAGAGACCCAGTACTTC.

This clonotype has just a few counts. The chain carries TRBV5-6 and TRBJ2-5; D is perhaps TRBD1 or TRBD2 (5 bases each). The V and J ends lost 3 bases and 5 bases respectively, with 17 bases between them. The CDR3 has 15 amino acids. Germline CDR1 is SGHDT and CDR2 is YYEEEE. The DNA for the CDR3 is TGTGCCAGCAGCTGGGGGATGATTATTAGCGAGACCCAGTACTTC. Amino acid sequence: CASSWGMIISETQYF.